The sequence of this T cell receptor (beta chain) was determined in a study of cytomegalovirus exposure and HLA in healthy donors. In the study overall: The approximately 120 validation repertoires used the same platform as the 500 to 700 first-cohort repertoires, a later analysis reported.

Study results and caveats: Despite most TCR sequences being rare, some public TCRs occurred in many donors. The authors listed 164 TCR beta chains as cytomegalovirus-associated.

As to this clone: No antigen is known for it.

CDR1 and CDR2 from the germline V gene are SGDLS and YYNGEE. This CDR3 region has 15 residues. V was pared by 4 bases and J by 0 bases, with 4 bases of the junction left unmatched. Only in-frame clones appear in the TCRdb table, and some are missing; sequencing was by immunoSEQ multiplex PCR. The sample shows roughly 220,000 clones, around four fifths of them seen only once. The source of this sequence is a woman aged 25 to 39 in good health and CMV-seropositive. The chain joins TRBV9 to TRBJ2-7; 10 bases are a match to TRBD2. Sequencing was carried out using PBMCs. The CDR3 DNA sequence: TGTGCCAGCAGCCCAACTAGCGGGACCTCCTACGAGCAGTACTTC. Amino acids: CASSPTSGTSYEQYF.